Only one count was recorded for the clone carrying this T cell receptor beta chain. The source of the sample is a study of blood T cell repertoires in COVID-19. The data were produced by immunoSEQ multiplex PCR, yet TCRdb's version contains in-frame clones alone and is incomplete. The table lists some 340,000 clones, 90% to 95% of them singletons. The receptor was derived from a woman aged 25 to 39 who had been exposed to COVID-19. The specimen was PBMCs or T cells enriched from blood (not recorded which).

The CDR3 nucleotides read TGCGCCAGCAGAGGGGTGTTCCCGAACACTGAAGCTTTCTTT. This sequence encodes CASRGVFPNTEAFF. The rearrangement uses TRBV4-3 and TRBJ1-1, with D possibly matching TRBD1 (5 bases). Germline V gene lookup returns CDR1 LGHNA and CDR2 YSLEER. V lost 6 bases and J 1 base, leaving 12 bases between the germline ends. This CDR3 is 14 amino acids long.